The rows below give T cell receptor beta chains drawn from one sample of a study of cytomegalovirus exposure and HLA in healthy donors. Clones were sequenced by immunoSEQ multiplex PCR, and TCRdb holds only the in-frame ones, with some missing. The table includes fewer than 150,000 clones, approximately 80% detected once. Source material: PBMCs. Receptors originate from a man in his fifties in good health and CMV-seronegative. CDR3s include the opening cysteine and the closing phenylalanine or tryptophan. The D gene is left open where the match is weak. For some rows the clone size is stated as once, few or many, or as a class when expanded; others skip it.

>.|.|TRBJ2-7|TRBV15
CATSSLGRGPYEQYF
TGTGCCACCAGCTCGCTTGGGCGGGGGCCCTACGAGCAGTACTTC
>.|.|TRBJ1-6|TRBV5-4
CASSSEGRNSPLHF
TGTGCCAGCAGCTCCGAGGGTAGGAATTCACCCCTCCACTTT
>TRBD1|.|TRBJ1-5|TRBV27
CASSLDRERQPQHF
TGTGCCAGCAGTTTGGACAGGGAACGCCAGCCCCAGCATTTT
>.|.|TRBJ1-5|TRBV9
CASSAVGVNQPQHF
TGTGCCAGCAGCGCCGTAGGGGTGAATCAGCCCCAGCATTTT
>TRBD1|.|TRBJ2-5|TRBV19
CASSPWTGVPETQYF
TGTGCCAGTAGTCCATGGACAGGGGTTCCAGAGACCCAGTACTTC
>.|.|TRBJ2-7|TRBV28
CASRSHGGGGVSYEQYF
TGTGCCAGCAGATCCCACGGGGGAGGCGGTGTCTCCTACGAGCAGTACTTC
>.|.|TRBJ1-1|TRBV29-1
CSVGGGRDTEAFF
TGCAGCGTTGGAGGCGGGAGGGACACTGAAGCTTTCTTT
>.|.|TRBJ1-5|TRBV19
CASSASRQPQHF
TGTGCCAGTAGTGCCTCTCGGCAGCCCCAGCATTTT
>.|.|TRBJ1-5|TRBV7-9
CASSPSGWAQHF
TGTGCCAGCAGTCCCTCAGGATGGGCCCAGCATTTT
>.|.|TRBJ2-5|TRBV5-4
CASSLAGGEETQYF
TGTGCCAGCAGCTTGGCCGGAGGGGAAGAGACCCAGTACTTC
>TRBD2|.|TRBJ2-7|TRBV5-4
CASSPPGPGGAGEQYF
TGTGCCAGCAGCCCCCCGGGACCCGGCGGAGCGGGGGAGCAGTACTTC
>TRBD1|.|TRBJ2-4|TRBV7-2
CASSSRGTGEFENIQYF
TGTGCCAGCAGCTCCCGGGGGACAGGGGAGTTTGAAAACATTCAGTACTTC
>.|.|TRBJ2-1|TRBV6-5
CASSYQGNNEQFF
TGTGCCAGCAGTTACCAGGGTAACAATGAGCAGTTCTTC
>.|.|TRBJ2-3|TRBV5-4
CASSQERRSTDTQYF
TGTGCCAGCAGCCAGGAGCGGCGGAGCACAGATACGCAGTATTTT
>TRBD1|.|TRBJ1-5|TRBV30
CAWSYGDRPNQPQHF
TGTGCCTGGAGTTACGGGGACAGACCCAATCAGCCCCAGCATTTT
>.|once|TRBJ2-7|TRBV19
CASSIPGFGEQYF
TGTGCCAGTAGTATCCCCGGGTTCGGCGAGCAGTACTTC
>.|.|TRBJ1-1|TRBV11-2
CASSLTPAPGAFF
TGTGCCAGCAGCTTAACCCCGGCCCCGGGGGCTTTCTTT
>.|.|TRBJ2-7|TRBV7-2
CASSLVPGPYEQYF
TGTGCCAGCAGCCTTGTTCCGGGTCCCTACGAGCAGTACTTC
>.|.|TRBJ2-5|TRBV29-1
CSVVGQPLVIPSETQYF
TGCAGCGTTGTTGGCCAACCCTTGGTAATACCGTCGGAGACCCAGTACTTC
>.|.|TRBJ1-1|TRBV29-1
CSVGTLRRPNTEAFF
TGCAGCGTTGGAACCCTACGGAGGCCGAACACTGAAGCTTTCTTT
>TRBD2|.|TRBJ2-5|TRBV11-3
CASSLGAGAGETQYF
TGTGCCAGCAGCTTAGGTGCGGGAGCGGGAGAGACCCAGTACTTC
>.|.|TRBJ2-7|TRBV9
CASSVAGGGGGQYF
TGTGCCAGCAGCGTAGCCGGGGGAGGCGGCGGGCAGTACTTC
>TRBD1|.|TRBJ2-7|TRBV9
CASSPSDRTAQYF
TGTGCCAGCAGCCCATCGGACAGGACCGCGCAGTACTTC
>TRBD2|.|TRBJ2-7|TRBV11-2
CASSFHREGPYEQYF
TGTGCCAGCAGCTTCCACCGGGAGGGGCCCTACGAGCAGTACTTC
>TRBD1|.|TRBJ2-6|TRBV18
CASSPPSGQGAFSGANVLTF
TGTGCCAGCTCACCACCTTCCGGACAGGGGGCCTTTTCTGGGGCCAACGTCCTGACTTTC
>TRBD1|.|TRBJ2-7|TRBV4-3
CASSQATGGGYEQYF
TGCGCCAGCAGCCAAGCGACAGGGGGGGGCTACGAGCAGTACTTC
>.|.|TRBJ1-5|TRBV27
CASSPNGSIEPQHF
TGTGCCAGCAGCCCTAACGGGTCAATCGAGCCCCAGCATTTT
>.|.|TRBJ1-5|TRBV28
CASNLQPQHF
TGTGCCAGCAATCTACAGCCCCAGCATTTT
>.|.|TRBJ1-1|TRBV27
CARALRGGTEAFF
TGTGCCAGGGCATTAAGGGGTGGCACTGAAGCTTTCTTT
>TRBD1|.|TRBJ1-1|TRBV29-1
CSVGTGVMNTEAFF
TGCAGCGTTGGTACAGGGGTAATGAACACTGAAGCTTTCTTT
>.|.|TRBJ2-7|TRBV6-5
CASSYRDTYEQYF
TGTGCCAGCAGTTACCGGGACACCTACGAGCAGTACTTC
>TRBD1|.|TRBJ1-1|TRBV5-6
CASSFGTGKNTEAFF
TGTGCCAGCAGCTTCGGGACAGGGAAGAACACTGAAGCTTTCTTT
>TRBD2|.|TRBJ2-4|TRBV27
CASSFYTSGTNIQYF
TGTGCCAGCAGTTTTTATACTAGCGGTACAAACATTCAGTACTTC
>TRBD1|.|TRBJ2-7|TRBV5-4
CASSSRDRGSHEQYF
TGTGCCAGCAGCTCCCGGGACAGGGGGTCCCACGAGCAGTACTTC
>.|once|TRBJ1-3|TRBV15
CATSRSPRGSGNTIYF
TGTGCCACCAGCAGATCCCCCAGGGGAAGTGGAAACACCATATATTTT
>.|.|TRBJ1-2|TRBV27
CASSNQGISYTF
TGTGCCAGCAGTAACCAGGGGATTAGCTACACCTTC
>TRBD1|.|TRBJ2-6|TRBV7-9
CASSLGQGNSGANVLTF
TGTGCCAGCAGCTTAGGACAGGGAAACTCTGGGGCCAACGTCCTGACTTTC
>.|.|TRBJ2-3|TRBV2
CASSESLAPDTQYF
TGTGCCAGCAGTGAGTCGCTAGCTCCAGATACGCAGTATTTT
>TRBD1|.|TRBJ1-5|TRBV2
CASAGGHQPQHF
TGTGCCAGCGCAGGGGGCCATCAGCCCCAGCATTTT
>TRBD1|.|TRBJ2-3|TRBV18
CASSPLPPVRGQDTQYF
TGTGCCAGCTCACCACTCCCCCCCGTGAGGGGGCAAGATACGCAGTATTTT
>.|.|TRBJ2-5|TRBV19
CASTDKAGIGTQYF
TGTGCCAGTACCGATAAGGCCGGGATTGGGACCCAGTACTTC
>.|.|TRBJ2-7|TRBV7-2
CASSLASNSHEQYF
TGTGCCAGCAGCTTAGCGTCGAACAGCCACGAGCAGTACTTC
>.|.|TRBJ1-3|TRBV19
CASSQKRNTIYF
TGTGCCAGTAGTCAAAAGAGGAACACCATATATTTT
>.|.|TRBJ2-7|TRBV7-2
CASSRGGLSSYEQYF
TGTGCCAGCAGCAGGGGGGGGTTGAGCTCCTACGAGCAGTACTTC
>.|.|TRBJ2-7|TRBV19
CASRITGSGAYEQYF
TGTGCCAGTAGGATAACAGGCTCAGGGGCCTACGAGCAGTACTTC
>.|.|TRBJ1-1|TRBV30
CAWRARRSTEAFF
TGTGCCTGGAGGGCCAGGCGCAGCACTGAAGCTTTCTTT
>TRBD1|.|TRBJ2-7|TRBV6-1
CASSEEGETGWYEQYF
TGTGCCAGCAGTGAAGAGGGTGAGACAGGGTGGTACGAGCAGTACTTC
>TRBD2|.|TRBJ2-7|TRBV5-1
CASSLDIRGAGSSYEQYF
TGCGCCAGCAGTCTCGACATACGTGGAGCGGGGAGCTCCTACGAGCAGTACTTC
>.|few|TRBJ2-1|TRBV4-3
CASSQDRLNNEQFF
TGCGCCAGCAGCCAAGACAGGCTCAACAATGAGCAGTTCTTC
>TRBD1|.|TRBJ1-2|TRBV19
CASQLQGDSPNGYTF
TGTGCCAGTCAGCTACAGGGGGACTCGCCGAATGGCTACACCTTC
>TRBD1|.|TRBJ2-7|TRBV5-1
CASGDRPGGEQYF
TGCGCCAGCGGGGACAGGCCCGGGGGCGAGCAGTACTTC
>.|.|TRBJ2-7|TRBV6-1
CASSQDSPIIYEQYF
TGTGCCAGCAGCCAAGACAGCCCTATTATTTACGAGCAGTACTTC
>TRBD1|.|TRBJ2-7|TRBV19
CASSIRTGAGPTQYF
TGTGCCAGTAGTATTCGGACAGGGGCCGGGCCGACTCAGTACTTC
>.|.|TRBJ1-6|TRBV15
CATSSQVVESKAGSPLHF
TGTGCCACCAGCAGTCAGGTGGTCGAGAGTAAAGCTGGATCACCCCTCCACTTT
>TRBD1|.|TRBJ1-5|TRBV2
CASRPGTGGWNQPQHF
TGTGCCAGCAGACCCGGGACAGGGGGTTGGAATCAGCCCCAGCATTTT
>.|.|TRBJ2-1|TRBV7-8
CASSLLRGEQFF
TGTGCCAGCAGCTTACTAAGAGGGGAGCAGTTCTTC
>TRBD2|.|TRBJ2-1|TRBV4-2
CASSQASGGGSLDEQFF
TGTGCCAGCAGCCAAGCTTCCGGAGGCGGGAGTTTGGATGAGCAGTTCTTC
>.|.|TRBJ2-1|TRBV2
CASELTALPYNEQFF
TGTGCCAGCGAATTAACAGCTCTCCCCTACAATGAGCAGTTCTTC
>.|.|TRBJ2-1|TRBV21-1
CASSKGGTSGRNEQFF
TGTGCCAGCAGCAAAGGGGGCACTAGCGGGAGGAATGAGCAGTTCTTC
>TRBD1|.|TRBJ1-2|TRBV27
CASAVGTGTKYGYTF
TGTGCCAGCGCGGTTGGGACAGGGACTAAGTATGGCTACACCTTC